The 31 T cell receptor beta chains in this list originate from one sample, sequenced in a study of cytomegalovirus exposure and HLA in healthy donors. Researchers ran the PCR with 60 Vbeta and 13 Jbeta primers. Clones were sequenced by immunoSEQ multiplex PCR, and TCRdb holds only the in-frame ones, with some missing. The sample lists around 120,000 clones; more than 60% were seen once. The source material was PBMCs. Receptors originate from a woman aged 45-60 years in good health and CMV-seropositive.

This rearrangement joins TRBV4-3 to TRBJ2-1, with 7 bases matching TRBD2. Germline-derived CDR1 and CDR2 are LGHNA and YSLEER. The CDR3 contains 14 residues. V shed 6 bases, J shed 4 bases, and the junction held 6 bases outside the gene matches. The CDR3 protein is CASSPAGRYNEQFF. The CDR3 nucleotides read TGCGCCAGCAGTCCAGCGGGGAGGTACAATGAGCAGTTCTTC.

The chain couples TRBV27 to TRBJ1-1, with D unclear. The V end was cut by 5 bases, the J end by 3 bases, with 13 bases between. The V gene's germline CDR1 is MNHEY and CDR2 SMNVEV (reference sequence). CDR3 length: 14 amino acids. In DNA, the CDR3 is TGTGCCAGCAGTCCCCTTGGAGGCCACACTGAAGCTTTCTTT. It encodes CASSPLGGHTEAFF.

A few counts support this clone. In DNA form, the CDR3 reads TGCGCCAGCAGCCAAGATAGCATCTGGGACACTGAAGCTTTCTTT. Amino acids: CASSQDSIWDTEAFF. The chain is built from TRBV4-3 and TRBJ1-1; no definite D call. Looked up from germline, CDR1 is LGHNA and CDR2 is YSLEER. V was shortened by 0 bases and J by 3 bases, with 11 bases between the two germline ends. The CDR3 consists of 15 residues.

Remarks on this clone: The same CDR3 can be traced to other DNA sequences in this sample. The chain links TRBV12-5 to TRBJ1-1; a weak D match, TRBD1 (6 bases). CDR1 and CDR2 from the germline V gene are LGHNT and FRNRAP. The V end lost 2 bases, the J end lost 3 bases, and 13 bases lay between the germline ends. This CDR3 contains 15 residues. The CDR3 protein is CASGLQQGWDTEAFF. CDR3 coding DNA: TGTGCTAGTGGTTTGCAACAGGGTTGGGACACTGAAGCTTTCTTT.

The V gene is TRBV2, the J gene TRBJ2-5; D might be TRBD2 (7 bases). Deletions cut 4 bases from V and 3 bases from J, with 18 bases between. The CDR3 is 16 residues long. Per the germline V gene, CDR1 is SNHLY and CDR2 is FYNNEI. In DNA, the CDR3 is TGTGCCAGCAGTGTACCCAGAACGGGGGGCAAAGAGACCCAGTACTTC. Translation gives CASSVPRTGGKETQYF.

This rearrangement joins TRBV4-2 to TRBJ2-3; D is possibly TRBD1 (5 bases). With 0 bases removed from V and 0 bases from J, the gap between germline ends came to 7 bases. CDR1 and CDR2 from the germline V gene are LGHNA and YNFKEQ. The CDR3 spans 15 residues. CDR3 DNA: TGTGCCAGCAGCCAAGATGGGGCTAGCACAGATACGCAGTATTTT. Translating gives CASSQDGASTDTQYF.

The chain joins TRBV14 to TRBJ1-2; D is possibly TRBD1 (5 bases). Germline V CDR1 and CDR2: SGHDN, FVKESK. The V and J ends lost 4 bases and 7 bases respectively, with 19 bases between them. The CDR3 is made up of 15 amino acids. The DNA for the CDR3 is TGTGCCAGCAGCCCATTGGGGCTTATACTCGGTGGCTACACCTTC. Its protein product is CASSPLGLILGGYTF. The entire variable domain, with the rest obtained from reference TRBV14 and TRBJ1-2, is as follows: EAGVTQFPSHSVIEKGQTVTLRCDPISGHDNLYWYRRVMGKEIKFLLHFVKESKQDESGMPNNRFLAERTGGTYSTLKVQPAELEDSGVYFCASSPLGLILGGYTFGSGTRLTVV.

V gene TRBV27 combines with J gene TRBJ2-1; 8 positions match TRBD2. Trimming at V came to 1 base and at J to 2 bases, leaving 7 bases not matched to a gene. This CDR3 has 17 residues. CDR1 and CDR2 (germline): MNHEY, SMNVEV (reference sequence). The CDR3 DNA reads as TGTGCCAGCAGTTTATTGGGCCTAGCGGGTACCTACAATGAGCAGTTCTTC. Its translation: CASSLLGLAGTYNEQFF.

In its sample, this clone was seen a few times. CDR3 bases: TGTGCCAGCAGCTCAACCAGGGCGACTAATGAAAAACTGTTTTTT. Protein product: CASSSTRATNEKLFF. The chain joins TRBV7-8 to TRBJ1-4, with a tentative D call TRBD1 (5 bases). V was trimmed by 4 bases and J by 2 bases, leaving 11 bases between them. CDR1 and CDR2 from the germline V gene are SGHVS and FQNEAQ. There are 15 residues in the CDR3.

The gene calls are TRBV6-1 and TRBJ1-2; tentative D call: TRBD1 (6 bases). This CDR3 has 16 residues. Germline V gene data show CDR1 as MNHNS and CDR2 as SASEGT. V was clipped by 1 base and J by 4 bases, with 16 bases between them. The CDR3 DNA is TGTGCCAGCAGTGAAGATCTACAGGGATTAGCCTATGGCTACACCTTC. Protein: CASSEDLQGLAYGYTF.

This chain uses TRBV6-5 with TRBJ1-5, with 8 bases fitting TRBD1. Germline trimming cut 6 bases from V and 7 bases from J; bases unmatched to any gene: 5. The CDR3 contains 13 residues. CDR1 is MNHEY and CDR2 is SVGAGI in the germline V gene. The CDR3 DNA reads TGTGCCAGCAGGGGGGGACAGGACCAGCCCCAGCATTTT. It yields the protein CASRGGQDQPQHF.

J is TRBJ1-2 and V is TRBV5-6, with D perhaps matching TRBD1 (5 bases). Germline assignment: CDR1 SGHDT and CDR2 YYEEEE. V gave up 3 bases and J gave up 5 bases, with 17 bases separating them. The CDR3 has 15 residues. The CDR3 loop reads CASSWGRGRRYGYTF. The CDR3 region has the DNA TGTGCCAGCAGCTGGGGTCGGGGGAGGAGATATGGCTACACCTTC.

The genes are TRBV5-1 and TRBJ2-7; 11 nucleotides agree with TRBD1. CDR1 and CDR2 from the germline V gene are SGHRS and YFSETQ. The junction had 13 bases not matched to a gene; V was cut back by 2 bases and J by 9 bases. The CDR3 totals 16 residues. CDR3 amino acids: CASSFPGQGVPRGQYF. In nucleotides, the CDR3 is TGCGCCAGCAGCTTTCCGGGACAGGGGGTCCCTCGAGGGCAGTACTTC.

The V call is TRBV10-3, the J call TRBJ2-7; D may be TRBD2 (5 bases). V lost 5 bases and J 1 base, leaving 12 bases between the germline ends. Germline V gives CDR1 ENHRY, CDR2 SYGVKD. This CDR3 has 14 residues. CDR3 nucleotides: TGTGCCATCAGTCCACTACTAGGTTCCTACGAGCAGTACTTC. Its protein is CAISPLLGSYEQYF.

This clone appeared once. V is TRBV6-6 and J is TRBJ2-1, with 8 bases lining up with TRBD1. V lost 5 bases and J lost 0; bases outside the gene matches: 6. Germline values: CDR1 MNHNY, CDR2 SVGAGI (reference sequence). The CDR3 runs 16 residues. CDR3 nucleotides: TGTGCCAGCAGTCCCAGGGGGCCCCGCTCCTACAATGAGCAGTTCTTC. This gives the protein CASSPRGPRSYNEQFF.

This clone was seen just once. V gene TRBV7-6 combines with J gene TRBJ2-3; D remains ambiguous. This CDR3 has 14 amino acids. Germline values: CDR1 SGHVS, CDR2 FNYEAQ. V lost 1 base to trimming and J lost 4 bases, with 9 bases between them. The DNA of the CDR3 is TGTGCCAGCAGCTTAGTCAGTTCAGCAGATACGCAGTATTTT. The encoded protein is CASSLVSSADTQYF. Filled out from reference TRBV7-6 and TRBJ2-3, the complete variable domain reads GAGVSQSPRYKVTKRGQDVALRCDPISGHVSLYWYRQALGQGPEFLTYFNYEAQQDKSGLPNDRFSAERPEGSISTLTIQRTEQRDSAMYRCASSLVSSADTQYFGPGTRLTVL.

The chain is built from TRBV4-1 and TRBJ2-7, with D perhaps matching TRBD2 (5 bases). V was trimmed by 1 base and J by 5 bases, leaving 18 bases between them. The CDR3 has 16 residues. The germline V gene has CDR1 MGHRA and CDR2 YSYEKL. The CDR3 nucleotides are TGCGCCAGCAGCCAAGTGGTTTTAGGGAGTCCCCACGAGCAGTACTTC. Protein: CASSQVVLGSPHEQYF.

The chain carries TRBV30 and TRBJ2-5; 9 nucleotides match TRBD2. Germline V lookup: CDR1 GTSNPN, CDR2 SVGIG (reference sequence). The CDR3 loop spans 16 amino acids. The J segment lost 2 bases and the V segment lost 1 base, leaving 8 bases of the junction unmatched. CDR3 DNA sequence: TGTGCCTGGAGTGGGGGTGAAGCGGGAGGTCAAGAGACCCAGTACTTC. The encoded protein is CAWSGGEAGGQETQYF. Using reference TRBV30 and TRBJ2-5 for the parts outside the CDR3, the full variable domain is SQTIHQWPATLVQPVGSPLSLECTVEGTSNPNLYWYRQAAGRGLQLLFYSVGIGQISSEVPQNLSASRPQDRQFILSSKKLLLSDSGFYLCAWSGGEAGGQETQYFGPGTRLLVL.

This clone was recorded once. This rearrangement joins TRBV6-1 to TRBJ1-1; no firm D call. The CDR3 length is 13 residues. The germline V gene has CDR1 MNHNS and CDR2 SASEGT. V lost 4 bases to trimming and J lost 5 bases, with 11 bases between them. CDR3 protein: CASSVRQDTEAFF. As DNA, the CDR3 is TGTGCCAGCAGTGTTAGACAAGATACTGAAGCTTTCTTT.

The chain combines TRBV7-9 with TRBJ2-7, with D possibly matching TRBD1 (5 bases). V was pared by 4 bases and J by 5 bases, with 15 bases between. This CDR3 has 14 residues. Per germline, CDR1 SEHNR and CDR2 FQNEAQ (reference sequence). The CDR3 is CASSSFRQIHEQYF. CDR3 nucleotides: TGTGCCAGCAGCTCTTTTAGACAGATCCACGAGCAGTACTTC.

DNA for the CDR3: TGTGCCAGCAGTGAAGGAAGCGGGGGGGCAATAGATACGCAGTATTTT. It is translated as CASSEGSGGAIDTQYF. J is TRBJ2-3 and V is TRBV2; 10 bases agree with TRBD2. V was pared by 1 base and J by 5 bases, with 6 bases of the junction left unmatched. Germline CDR1 SNHLY, CDR2 FYNNEI. This CDR3 comprises 16 residues.

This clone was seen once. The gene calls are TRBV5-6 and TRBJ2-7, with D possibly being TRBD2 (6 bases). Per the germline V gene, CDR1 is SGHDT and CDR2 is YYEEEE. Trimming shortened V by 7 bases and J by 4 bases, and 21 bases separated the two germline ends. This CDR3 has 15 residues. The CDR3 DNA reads TGTGCCAGCGGAGGGACGACAACGGGGATATACGAGCAGTACTTC. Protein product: CASGGTTTGIYEQYF.

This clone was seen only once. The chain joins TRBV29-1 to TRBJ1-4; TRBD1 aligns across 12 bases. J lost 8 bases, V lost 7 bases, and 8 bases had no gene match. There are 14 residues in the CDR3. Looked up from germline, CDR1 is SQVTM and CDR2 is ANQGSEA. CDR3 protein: CSAYSGTGGEKLFF. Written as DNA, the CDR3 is TGCAGCGCGTACTCCGGGACAGGGGGCGAAAAACTGTTTTTT.

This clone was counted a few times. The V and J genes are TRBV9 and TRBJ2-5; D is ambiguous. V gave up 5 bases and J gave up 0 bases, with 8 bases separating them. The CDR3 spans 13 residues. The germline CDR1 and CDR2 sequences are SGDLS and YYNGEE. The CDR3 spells CASSPLYQETQYF. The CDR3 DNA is TGTGCCAGCAGTCCCTTGTACCAAGAGACCCAGTACTTC.

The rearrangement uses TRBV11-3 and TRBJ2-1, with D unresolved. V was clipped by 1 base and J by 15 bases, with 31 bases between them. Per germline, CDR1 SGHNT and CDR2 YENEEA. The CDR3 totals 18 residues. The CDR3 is CASSLGSPSPPLTPLWFF. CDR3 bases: TGTGCCAGCAGCTTAGGATCCCCTTCCCCCCCACTGACTCCGTTATGGTTCTTC.

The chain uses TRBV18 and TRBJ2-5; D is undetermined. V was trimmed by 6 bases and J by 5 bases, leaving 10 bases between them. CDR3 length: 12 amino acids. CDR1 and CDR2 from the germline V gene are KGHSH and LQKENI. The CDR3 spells CASSQAGETQYF. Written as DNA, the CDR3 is TGTGCCAGCTCTCAGGCTGGGGAGACCCAGTACTTC. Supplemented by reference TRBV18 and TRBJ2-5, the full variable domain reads NAGVMQNPRHLVRRRGQEARLRCSPMKGHSHVYWYRQLPEEGLKFMVYLQKENIIDESGMPKERFSAEFPKEGPSILRIQQVVRGDSAAYFCASSQAGETQYFGPGTRLLVL.

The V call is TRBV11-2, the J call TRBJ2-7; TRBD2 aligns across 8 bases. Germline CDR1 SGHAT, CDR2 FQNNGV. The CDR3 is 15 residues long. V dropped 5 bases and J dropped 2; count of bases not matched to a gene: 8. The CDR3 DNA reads TGTGCCAGCAGCCGGCGGGTAGCGGGAACCTACGAGCAGTACTTC. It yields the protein CASSRRVAGTYEQYF.

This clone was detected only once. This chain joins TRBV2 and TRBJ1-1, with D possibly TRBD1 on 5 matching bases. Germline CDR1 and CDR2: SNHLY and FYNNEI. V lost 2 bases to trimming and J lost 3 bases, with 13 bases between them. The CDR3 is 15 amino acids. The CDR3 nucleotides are TGTGCCAGCAGTGAAATGGGACTTAGGGACACTGAAGCTTTCTTT. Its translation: CASSEMGLRDTEAFF.

The CDR3 DNA is TGTGCCAGCACCAAATGGACAGGGGAGAGGCGTGAGACCCAGTACTTC. Translated: CASTKWTGERRETQYF. The V gene is TRBV7-2, the J gene TRBJ2-5; 9 bases line up with TRBD1. CDR3 length: 16 residues. Trimming took 7 bases from V and 5 from J; bases not matched to a gene: 14. The germline CDR1 and CDR2 sequences are SGHTA and FQGNSA.

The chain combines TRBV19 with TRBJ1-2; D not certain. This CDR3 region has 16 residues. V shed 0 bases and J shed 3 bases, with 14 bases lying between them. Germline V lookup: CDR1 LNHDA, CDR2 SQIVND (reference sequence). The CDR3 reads CASSIDLGSTDYGYTF. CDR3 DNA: TGTGCCAGTAGTATAGATCTGGGCTCCACGGACTATGGCTACACCTTC.

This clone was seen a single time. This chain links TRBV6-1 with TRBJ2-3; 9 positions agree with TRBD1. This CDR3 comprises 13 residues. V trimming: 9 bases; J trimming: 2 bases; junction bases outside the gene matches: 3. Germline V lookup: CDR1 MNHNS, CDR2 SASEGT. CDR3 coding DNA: TGTGCCAGTGGGACAGGGCCCACAGATACGCAGTATTTT. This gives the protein CASGTGPTDTQYF.